This T cell receptor beta chain came from a study of early T cells in non-severe SARS-CoV-2 infection. In the study overall: Alpha and beta chains were unpaired, from unsorted whole-blood bulk RNA. Overall study findings and caveats: VDJdb-based annotation leaned toward anti-spike CD8 responses and missed private and CD4 specificities.

Attached unique molecular identifiers marked individual cDNA molecules. Using its own MiXCR run on the 5' RACE reads, TCRdb lists one record per CDR3 protein. The sample has 55,000 to 75,000 distinct CDR3 sequences, approximately 9.1% seen once. This clonotype showed up just a few times. Its antigen is as yet unknown. The material sequenced was whole blood, taken at baseline. This receptor was taken from an adult who was a healthcare worker with PCR-confirmed SARS-CoV-2 infection or an uninfected control (not recorded which).

DNA for the CDR3: TGCAGCGTTTGGGACACCGCCTCCTACGAGCAGTACTTC. The encoded protein is CSVWDTASYEQYF. The chain couples TRBV29-1 to TRBJ2-7, with D perhaps matching TRBD1 (6 bases). Trimming took 5 bases from V and 0 from J, leaving 11 bases between them. Germline V gene data show CDR1 as SQVTM and CDR2 as ANQGSEA. The CDR3 consists of 13 residues.